These 10 T cell receptor beta chains originate from one sample sequenced in a study of immune evolution from preneoplasia to lung adenocarcinoma. Assay: immunoSEQ multiplex PCR; the TCRdb copy retains only in-frame clones and omits some. The sample comprises 20,000 to 25,000 clones, 70% to 85% of which are singletons, and 5.6% rests with the top ten. The sequencing input was FFPE invasive lung adenocarcinoma tissue. Receptors originate from a person aged 60 to 70 with lung adenocarcinoma.

The count of this clone is one. The chain recombines TRBV9 with TRBJ2-3; 7 bases line up with TRBD2. Trimming cost V 1 base and J 0 bases; bases outside gene matches: 5. Germline CDR1 is SGDLS and CDR2 is YYNGEE. The CDR3 consists of 16 residues. Written as DNA, the CDR3 is TGTGCCAGCAGCGTAACGGGGGGTTCTAGCACAGATACGCAGTATTTT. This sequence encodes CASSVTGGSSTDTQYF.

The chain combines TRBV4-2 with TRBJ2-7; TRBD1 matches 11 bases. From germline, CDR1 is LGHNA and CDR2 YNFKEQ. Unmatched junction bases numbered 5, after V lost 7 bases and J lost 0 bases. The length of the CDR3 is 15 residues. DNA of the CDR3: TGTGCCAGCACAACCGGGACAGGGGGCTCCTACGAGCAGTACTTC. As protein: CASTTGTGGSYEQYF.

With regard to this clone: In the same sample, other DNA sequences code for this CDR3. This chain connects TRBV27 to TRBJ2-7; possibly TRBD1 for D (8 bases). CDR3 length equals 12 residues. Germline CDR1 MNHEY, CDR2 SMNVEV (reference sequence). The ends were cut back, 6 bases at V and 5 bases at J, with 11 bases in the middle. The CDR3 spells CASRQGGDEQYF. DNA of the CDR3: TGTGCCAGCAGACAGGGGGGGGACGAGCAGTACTTC.

This clone came up a few times. This chain links TRBV5-1 with TRBJ2-2; TRBD1 aligns across 9 bases. With 4 bases clipped from V and 4 bases from J, the junction kept 8 bases outside the gene matches. This CDR3 has 16 amino acids. Germline loops: CDR1 SGHRS, CDR2 YFSETQ. For the CDR3, the DNA is TGCGCCAGCAGCGAACAGGGGGCAAGTGTCACCGGGGAGCTGTTTTTT. It specifies CASSEQGASVTGELFF. The full variable domain, completed using reference TRBV5-1 and TRBJ2-2, is KAGVTQTPRYLIKTRGQQVTLSCSPISGHRSVSWYQQTPGQGLQFLFEYFSETQRNKGNFPGRFSGRQFSNSRSEMNVSTLELGDSALYLCASSEQGASVTGELFFGEGSRLTVL.

The chain recombines TRBV30 with TRBJ2-7, with D unclear. V lost 4 bases and J lost 7, with 14 bases in between. Germline lookup yields CDR1 GTSNPN and CDR2 SVGIG (reference sequence). This CDR3 comprises 12 residues. CDR3 DNA sequence: TGTGCCTGGAAAAGGGAAGATGGTGAGCAGTACTTC. Translated, it gives CAWKREDGEQYF. Combining the CDR3 with reference TRBV30 and TRBJ2-7 gives the whole variable domain SQTIHQWPATLVQPVGSPLSLECTVEGTSNPNLYWYRQAAGRGLQLLFYSVGIGQISSEVPQNLSASRPQDRQFILSSKKLLLSDSGFYLCAWKREDGEQYFGPGTRLTVT.

This chain connects TRBV5-1 to TRBJ2-3, with unresolved D. Trimming cost V 4 bases and J 2 bases, with 5 bases left between them. CDR3 length equals 12 residues. CDR1 is SGHRS, CDR2 YFSETQ, per germline. The CDR3 here is CASSTLTDTQYF. The CDR3 DNA reads as TGCGCCAGCAGCACCCTCACAGATACGCAGTATTTT. The variable domain in full, with the rest retrieved from reference TRBV5-1 and TRBJ2-3, is KAGVTQTPRYLIKTRGQQVTLSCSPISGHRSVSWYQQTPGQGLQFLFEYFSETQRNKGNFPGRFSGRQFSNSRSEMNVSTLELGDSALYLCASSTLTDTQYFGPGTRLTVL.

V gene TRBV23-1 combines with J gene TRBJ2-7, with TRBD2 identical over 14 bases. TRBV23-1 is marked as an open reading frame, function uncertain. This CDR3 is built from 17 residues. Germline trimming cut 3 bases from V and 7 bases from J; bases unmatched to any gene: 11. For the CDR3, the DNA is TGCGCCAGCAGTCACCGACCCTCGGGACTAGCGGGAGCTGAGCAGTACTTC. Protein: CASSHRPSGLAGAEQYF.

The chain employs TRBV5-1 and TRBJ2-1; D not resolved. The V end lost 4 bases, the J end lost 3 bases, and 5 bases lay between the germline ends. CDR3 length: 12 amino acids. CDR1 is SGHRS and CDR2 is YFSETQ in the germline V gene. CDR3 residues: CASSAGYNEQFF. The CDR3 DNA reads TGCGCCAGCAGCGCAGGCTACAATGAGCAGTTCTTC. The variable domain in full, with the rest retrieved from reference TRBV5-1 and TRBJ2-1, is KAGVTQTPRYLIKTRGQQVTLSCSPISGHRSVSWYQQTPGQGLQFLFEYFSETQRNKGNFPGRFSGRQFSNSRSEMNVSTLELGDSALYLCASSAGYNEQFFGPGTRLTVL.

The gene calls are TRBV5-1 and TRBJ1-2; D is ambiguous. This CDR3 is built from 12 residues. V shed 0 bases and J shed 8 bases, with 8 bases lying between them. From germline, CDR1 is SGHRS and CDR2 YFSETQ. DNA of the CDR3: TGCGCCAGCAGCTTGGATGGGAGCGGCTACACCTTC. Translating gives CASSLDGSGYTF.

Judged by abundance, this clone is medium-sized. This chain joins TRBV19 and TRBJ1-2, with D unclear. With 1 base removed from V and 5 bases from J, the gap between germline ends came to 8 bases. Germline V gives CDR1 LNHDA, CDR2 SQIVND (reference sequence). The CDR3 contains 13 residues. Written as DNA, the CDR3 is TGTGCCAGTAGTATAGGGCAGCTATATGGCTACACCTTC. It yields the protein CASSIGQLYGYTF.